This T cell receptor beta chain was obtained from a study of HIV-infected children after antiretroviral therapy interruption. Findings and caveats of the study: Minor non-naive CD45RA+ populations, like EMRA or stem memory, might contaminate naive sorts.

Treatment meaning: PENTA 11 planned treatment interruption arm or continuous ART arm. At least 5 million viable PBMCs were required per cryopreserved sample. This clonotype has more than one count but fewer than ten. Its antigen is unidentified. The CDR3 sequence is 13 residues long. V was shortened by 2 bases and J by 2 bases, with 9 bases between the two germline ends. Germline lookup yields CDR1 SQVTM and CDR2 ANQGSEA. Unique molecular identifiers were included in an RNA-based 3' RACE TCR library. TCRdb reanalysed the 3' RACE reads using MiXCR and keeps one entry per CDR3 protein. This sample carries more than 85,000 distinct CDR3 sequences, roughly 6.4% of them seen once, and the ten largest clones take approximately 1.2%.

The sequencing used CD45RA+ CD4+ T cells from PBMCs, pooled from several time points, collected from a donor given antiretroviral therapy, either interrupted or continuous. Subset meaning: naive CD4+ CD45RA+ CD45RO- T cells. This receptor was obtained from a pool of human donors with HIV. This chain uses TRBV29-1 with TRBJ1-2; D is unclear. The CDR3 nucleotides are TGCAGCGTTGAAACCAACGGGAACTATGGCTACACCTTC. Encoded protein: CSVETNGNYGYTF.